The sequence of this TCR beta chain was determined in a study of blood T cell repertoires in COVID-19. Study-level information: Specimens from acute and convalescent COVID-19 originated in the United States, Italy and Spain. Sources were T cells, B-cell-depleted T cells, or PBMCs; the material itself was cDNA or gDNA.

The CDR3 length is 17 residues. Study processing details: Nucleated cell number was recorded as an estimate derived from reference gene primer amplification. Here immunoSEQ multiplex PCR was the method, and the copy in TCRdb shows in-frame clones only, minus some. V and J calls and clone size are those listed in that table; D and trimming were worked out from the DNA. The top ten hold around 2% of the sample, which has about 220,000 clones, 84% seen once. Specimen: peripheral blood. The genes are TRBV12-1 and TRBJ2-3; TRBD2, as called in the table, went unchecked against the DNA. TRBV12-1 is marked as a pseudogene. This clonotype originated in a man aged 40-55 years who had recovered from COVID-19. CDR3 sequence: CASSKPWGGTSTDTQYF. As DNA, the CDR3 is TGTGCCAGCAGTAAACCGTGGGGAGGGACTAGCACAGATACGCAGTATTTT.